These 30 T cell receptor beta chains originate from one sample sequenced in a study of T cell repertoires in cytomegalovirus infection. TCRdb recomputed calls from the reads with MiXCR, one row per CDR3 protein. Among approximately 300,000 distinct CDR3 sequences listed, 25% to 30% were seen once. These receptors have no identified antigens. The sample was cultured PBMCs, taken from culture after CMV antigen stimulation. These receptors came from a human donor in good health (CMV status not recorded). Some clones in this sample may be carry-over from other donors' samples.

This clonotype has at least ten counts. This sequence joins TRBV7-2 and TRBJ2-5, with TRBD2 matching over 11 bases. Germline CDR1 reads SGHTA; CDR2 reads FQGNSA. The V and J ends lost 1 base and 3 bases, in that order; junction bases with no gene match: 10. There are 18 residues in the CDR3. Written as DNA, the CDR3 is TGTGCCAGCAGCTTAGGGAGGTTAGCGGGGGGGCCTGAAGAGACCCAGTACTTC. Its protein is CASSLGRLAGGPEETQYF.

This clonotype was counted ten times or more. The J gene is TRBJ1-1, the V gene TRBV7-8; possible D gene TRBD1, 5 bases. Per the germline V gene, CDR1 is SGHVS and CDR2 is FQNEAQ. The CDR3 sequence is 14 residues long. The V end lost 2 bases, the J end lost 0 bases, and 7 bases lay between the germline ends. The CDR3 DNA is TGTGCCAGCAGCTTACGGGGGGTGAACACTGAAGCTTTCTTT. Encoded protein: CASSLRGVNTEAFF.

This clonotype was seen a few times. This chain connects TRBV5-1 to TRBJ2-5, with 7 bases lining up with TRBD2. The length of the CDR3 is 16 residues. The ends lost 0 bases at V and 2 bases at J; junction bases unmatched: 7. Germline V CDR1 and CDR2: SGHRS, YFSETQ. The chain's CDR3 is CASSLGGEGPQETQYF. The DNA of the CDR3 is TGCGCCAGCAGCTTGGGCGGGGAGGGACCACAAGAGACCCAGTACTTC.

This clonotype was seen a handful of times. The rearrangement uses TRBV28 and TRBJ2-7; 10 positions agree with TRBD1. CDR1 is MDHEN, CDR2 SYDVKM, per germline. The CDR3 is 14 residues long. After removal of 6 bases from V and 3 bases from J, the junction contained 5 bases not matched to a gene. The CDR3 nucleotides are TGTGCCAGCAGGGGGGACAGGGGAAGCTACGAGCAGTACTTC. Translation: CASRGDRGSYEQYF.

This clonotype was counted between two and nine times. The chain carries TRBV5-4 and TRBJ2-1, with TRBD1 as a possible D gene (5 bases). In germline, CDR1 is SGHNT, CDR2 YYREEE (reference sequence). Trimming shortened V by 1 base and J by 0 bases, and 11 bases separated the two germline ends. The CDR3 has 16 amino acids. The CDR3 coding sequence is TGTGCCAGCAGCTTGATGCGACAGTCCTCCTACAATGAGCAGTTCTTC. Translating gives CASSLMRQSSYNEQFF.

A few counts support this clonotype. The chain combines TRBV4-1 with TRBJ1-3, with D tentatively TRBD1 (6 bases). Germline V gives CDR1 MGHRA, CDR2 YSYEKL. The CDR3 has 15 residues. V gave up 0 bases and J gave up 4 bases, with 10 bases separating them. The CDR3 sequence: CASSQDRGGGNTIYF. The CDR3 DNA reads TGCGCCAGCAGCCAAGATCGAGGGGGAGGAAACACCATATATTTT.

The V gene is TRBV19, the J gene TRBJ1-1; D perhaps matches TRBD1 (6 bases). V gave up 5 bases and J gave up 7 bases, with 23 bases separating them. The CDR3 consists of 16 residues. The germline V gene has CDR1 LNHDA and CDR2 SQIVND (reference sequence). The CDR3 loop reads CASSPPGGGRYGEAFF. The CDR3 DNA follows: TGTGCCAGTAGTCCCCCCGGAGGGGGACGGTATGGTGAAGCTTTCTTT.

The chain uses TRBV29-1 and TRBJ1-1; D unresolved. The CDR3 extends over 13 amino acids. Deletions cut 0 bases from V and 7 bases from J, with 12 bases between. Germline V gives CDR1 SQVTM, CDR2 ANQGSEA. CDR3 sequence reads: CSVEDGYFSEAFF. The CDR3 nucleotides are TGCAGCGTTGAAGACGGATATTTCAGTGAAGCTTTCTTT.

Written as DNA, the CDR3 is TGTGCCAGCAGCCAAGGTCGTGGAAGTCAGCCCCAGCATTTT. Amino acids: CASSQGRGSQPQHF. This sequence joins TRBV14 and TRBJ1-5; D not resolved. The V end was cut by 1 base, the J end by 6 bases, with 10 bases between. The CDR3 loop spans 14 amino acids. CDR1 is SGHDN, CDR2 FVKESK, per germline.

This clonotype was counted between two and nine times. The V and J genes are TRBV2 and TRBJ1-1; no clear D gene. Germline CDR1 is SNHLY and CDR2 is FYNNEI. The length of the CDR3 is 14 residues. Trimming took off 3 bases at V and 1 base at J, with 9 bases between the two ends. The CDR3 reads CASSEVSWNTEAFF. CDR3 DNA sequence: TGTGCCAGCAGTGAGGTCAGTTGGAACACTGAAGCTTTCTTT.

This clonotype was recorded at least ten times. The V call is TRBV12-3 or TRBV12-4, the J call TRBJ2-1; D perhaps matches TRBD1 (5 bases). The CDR3 is made up of 13 amino acids. Trimming removed 11 bases at V and 6 bases at J, with 17 bases between. CDR3 bases: TGTGCCCTCAGGGAAAAAGTGGGCAATGAGCAGTTCTTC. It translates to CALREKVGNEQFF.

The sample holds a few counts of this clonotype. The chain is built from TRBV6-5 and TRBJ1-5, with TRBD1 matching 8 bases. Germline lookup yields CDR1 MNHEY and CDR2 SVGAGI. The CDR3 consists of 15 residues. V dropped 5 bases and J dropped 2; count of bases not matched to a gene: 5. In nucleotides, the CDR3 is TGTGCCAGCAGTAACAGGGGGAACGGCAATCAGCCCCAGCATTTT. Its protein product is CASSNRGNGNQPQHF.

This clonotype was detected ten times or more. The rearrangement links TRBV7-2 to TRBJ2-7; 7 positions agree with TRBD2. Germline V gene sequence: CDR1 SGHTA, CDR2 FQGNSA. The CDR3 covers 14 residues. V dropped 2 bases and J dropped 2; count of bases not matched to a gene: 3. CDR3 nucleotide sequence: TGTGCCAGCAGCTTAACCGGACTAGCCTACGAGCAGTACTTC. Its translation: CASSLTGLAYEQYF.

The gene calls are TRBV19 and TRBJ1-5, with D unresolved. The V end lost 3 bases, the J end lost 1 base, and 4 bases lay between the germline ends. Per germline, CDR1 LNHDA and CDR2 SQIVND (reference sequence). The CDR3 is 13 residues long. The CDR3 sequence is CASSIESNQPQHF. DNA of the CDR3: TGTGCCAGTAGTATCGAGAGCAATCAGCCCCAGCATTTT.

This chain links TRBV6-1 with TRBJ1-5; 7 bases are shared with TRBD1. With V trimmed by 10 bases and J by 0 bases, 21 bases remained unmatched. The CDR3 runs 19 residues. The germline gives CDR1 MNHNS, CDR2 SASEGT. As DNA, the CDR3 is TGTGCCACCTTATTCCTGACAGGGCTTGCCGCCGTTAGCAATCAGCCCCAGCATTTT. It yields the protein CATLFLTGLAAVSNQPQHF.

The rearrangement joins TRBV19 to TRBJ1-5; 8 nucleotides line up with TRBD1. Looked up from germline, CDR1 is LNHDA and CDR2 is SQIVND (reference sequence). This CDR3 contains 13 residues. V was pared by 7 bases and J by 4 bases, with 3 bases of the junction left unmatched. The CDR3 DNA follows: TGTGCCAGTACGGACAGGGAAAATCAGCCCCAGCATTTT. Its translation is CASTDRENQPQHF.

This chain connects TRBV12-3 or TRBV12-4 to TRBJ2-7, with 10 nucleotides matching TRBD2. The CDR3 is made up of 14 amino acids. J was trimmed by 3 bases and V by 8 bases; bases with no gene match: 7. CDR3 DNA sequence: TGTGCCAGCCTCCGGACTAGCGGAGGCTACGAGCAGTACTTC. Amino acid sequence: CASLRTSGGYEQYF.

This clonotype was observed at least ten times. The chain uses TRBV20-1 and TRBJ1-3, with unresolved D. CDR1 and CDR2 (germline): DFQATT, SNEGSKA (reference sequence). This CDR3 is 13 amino acids long. V gave up 3 bases and J gave up 1 base, with 7 bases separating them. The CDR3 sequence is CSASGVSGNTIYF. The DNA for the CDR3 is TGCAGTGCTAGTGGAGTTTCTGGAAACACCATATATTTT.

This chain uses TRBV20-1 with TRBJ1-6; 7 nucleotides align to TRBD1. CDR3 length: 16 amino acids. The germline V gene has CDR1 DFQATT and CDR2 SNEGSKA (reference sequence). Trimming removed 6 bases from V and 8 bases from J; junction bases left unmatched: 16. The CDR3 coding sequence is TGCAGTGCCCCCGGCGGACAGGTCCTGCCTTATTCACCCCTCCACTTT. Translating gives CSAPGGQVLPYSPLHF.

The rearrangement links TRBV7-2 to TRBJ2-4; D possibly corresponds to TRBD2 (6 bases). V lost 5 bases to trimming and J lost 0 bases, with 17 bases between them. Germline lookup yields CDR1 SGHTA and CDR2 FQGNSA. This CDR3 has 17 residues. Here the CDR3 reads CASSKFRDSIAKNIQYF. The CDR3 region has the DNA TGTGCCAGCAGCAAATTTCGGGACTCCATAGCCAAAAACATTCAGTACTTC.

This sequence joins TRBV24-1 and TRBJ2-2, with D possibly matching TRBD2 (6 bases). Germline V lookup: CDR1 KGHDR, CDR2 SFDVKD. The germline V and J ends were trimmed by 2 bases and 3 bases, with 12 bases remaining between them. This CDR3 region has 16 residues. DNA for the CDR3: TGTGCCACCAGTGATTCATTGACGGGGGACACCGGGGAGCTGTTTTTT. Encoded protein: CATSDSLTGDTGELFF.

This clonotype has more than one count but fewer than ten. The chain has TRBV5-6 and TRBJ1-2; perhaps TRBD1 as D (6 bases). Trimming took 2 bases from V and 4 from J, leaving 15 bases between them. Germline V lookup: CDR1 SGHDT, CDR2 YYEEEE. CDR3 length: 15 amino acids. The CDR3 loop reads CASSLGGGRTYGYTF. The CDR3 DNA follows: TGTGCCAGCAGCTTAGGGGGTGGCAGGACCTATGGCTACACCTTC.

This clonotype was counted between two and nine times. The chain has TRBV4-1 and TRBJ1-2; TRBD1 aligns across 8 bases. The germline V gene encodes CDR1 MGHRA and CDR2 YSYEKL. This CDR3 region has 15 residues. The junction had 9 bases not matched to a gene; V was cut back by 4 bases and J by 5 bases. The CDR3 sequence is CASSRDRTRDYGYTF. For the CDR3, the DNA is TGCGCCAGCAGCCGGGACAGGACTAGAGATTATGGCTACACCTTC.

The chain employs TRBV12-3 or TRBV12-4 and TRBJ1-5, with D possibly TRBD1 on 6 matching bases. V lost 1 base and J 1 base, leaving 14 bases between the germline ends. The CDR3 length is 17 residues. DNA of the CDR3: TGTGCCAGCAGTTTAGGTCCTACGGGACAAAGCAATCAGCCCCAGCATTTT. Translating it yields CASSLGPTGQSNQPQHF.

The CDR3 sequence: CASSLAPRGLGSPLHF. The CDR3 DNA follows: TGCGCCAGCAGCTTGGCCCCCCGGGGATTGGGCTCACCCCTCCACTTT. This chain links TRBV5-1 with TRBJ1-6, with no clear D. Trimming removed 0 bases from V and 10 bases from J, with 17 bases in between. Germline V lookup: CDR1 SGHRS, CDR2 YFSETQ. The CDR3 extends over 16 amino acids.

The rearrangement uses TRBV20-1 and TRBJ2-7; D is ambiguous. The CDR3 covers 13 residues. CDR1 and CDR2 (germline): DFQATT, SNEGSKA (reference sequence). Trimming took off 0 bases at V and 3 bases at J, with 9 bases between the two ends. For the CDR3, the DNA is TGCAGTGCTAGAGACGGCTTCGACTACGAGCAGTACTTC. Its translation: CSARDGFDYEQYF.

This clonotype occurred a few times. This sequence joins TRBV12-3 or TRBV12-4 and TRBJ1-2, with D unresolved. This CDR3 is built from 13 residues. Deletions cut 6 bases from V and 2 bases from J, with 10 bases between. CDR3 nucleotide sequence: TGTGCCAGCAGCCTTCAGGAAAACTATGGCTACACCTTC. Residues: CASSLQENYGYTF.

This clonotype was detected once. This sequence joins TRBV4-1 and TRBJ1-5; the D is unclear. Trimming took 1 base from V and 1 from J, leaving 11 bases between them. CDR1 is MGHRA and CDR2 is YSYEKL in the germline V gene. The CDR3 extends over 16 amino acids. The CDR3 region is CASSQVGVKSNQPQHF. CDR3 sequence (DNA): TGCGCCAGCAGCCAAGTTGGGGTCAAAAGCAATCAGCCCCAGCATTTT.

This clonotype was recorded once. V gene TRBV27 combines with J gene TRBJ2-1, with D maybe TRBD1 (6 bases). From germline, CDR1 is MNHEY and CDR2 SMNVEV (reference sequence). The CDR3 has 14 residues. V lost 3 bases and J 8 bases, leaving 14 bases between the germline ends. Written as DNA, the CDR3 is TGTGCCAGCAGTTTTAGCAGGGGCAGGGATGAGCAGTTCTTC. Protein product: CASSFSRGRDEQFF.

This rearrangement joins TRBV6-1 to TRBJ1-4; 8 positions match TRBD1. CDR1 and CDR2 (germline): MNHNS, SASEGT. This CDR3 is 16 amino acids long. After removal of 2 bases from V and 3 bases from J, the junction contained 5 bases not matched to a gene. The CDR3 DNA follows: TGTGCCAGCAGTGAACAAGCGGGACAGGCTAATGAAAAACTGTTTTTT. This codes for CASSEQAGQANEKLFF.